This T cell receptor (beta chain) was sequenced in a study of siplizumab effects on memory and regulatory T cells. Whole-study results and caveats: Mappable CD4+ clones that were alloreactive averaged approximately 70% Treg-derived with siplizumab versus approximately 29% in controls. Only a minor fraction of alloreactive clones mapped to unstimulated subsets. The naive T cell population seemed more diverse than memory cells and seemed a major contributor to the alloresponse.

Remarks on this clone: Its specificity is not known.

Assaying covered about 99,000 TCR templates per sample. Profiled with immunoSEQ multiplex PCR; TCRdb holds only in-frame clones, not every one. Of more than 90,000 clones listed, around 90% are singletons. V shed 0 bases and J 0 bases; nucleotides not matched to a gene: 8. CDR1 is GTSNPN, CDR2 SVGIG, per germline (reference sequence). The CDR3 runs to 17 residues. Sequencing was performed on non-Treg CD4+ T cells sorted from blood. The source is a human donor in good health. The rearrangement links TRBV30 to TRBJ1-5; 7 nucleotides agree with TRBD1. CDR3 DNA: TGTGCCTGGAGTGTATCGAGGGACAGTAATAGCAATCAGCCCCAGCATTTT. Protein product: CAWSVSRDSNSNQPQHF.